These T cell receptor beta chains were read from a single sample in a study of blood T cells in healthy people across ages. TCRdb ran MiXCR on the 5' RACE reads and lists one entry per CDR3 protein. The sample includes hundreds of thousands of distinct CDR3 sequences, about 42% of them seen just once. Sequenced: blood. The receptor set was obtained from a woman aged 55-70 years in good health. Both conserved end residues are part of each CDR3. Each record gives: J gene, V gene, D gene, clone size, CDR3 DNA, CDR3 protein. D genes are given only for firm matches. Size is omitted from some rows. Given values are once, few, many or a class for expanded clones.

j_gene: TRBJ1-2; v_gene: TRBV11-2; d_gene: TRBD1; abundance: NA; CDR3nt: TGTGCCAGCAGCCCTATTCGAGTACAGGGGAACGTGAATGGCTACACCTTC; CDR3aa: CASSPIRVQGNVNGYTF
j_gene: TRBJ2-3; v_gene: TRBV18; d_gene: NA; abundance: NA; CDR3nt: TGTGCCAGCTCAAGGGCGGAAAGCACAGATACGCAGTATTTT; CDR3aa: CASSRAESTDTQYF
j_gene: TRBJ1-1; v_gene: TRBV29-1; d_gene: TRBD1; abundance: few; CDR3nt: TGCAGCGTTTCCAGGGGGCGAGTCACTGAAGCTTTCTTT; CDR3aa: CSVSRGRVTEAFF
j_gene: TRBJ2-4; v_gene: TRBV20-1; d_gene: TRBD1; abundance: NA; CDR3nt: TGCAGTGCTAGAGGAGGGGGCCCGGACATTCAGTACTTC; CDR3aa: CSARGGGPDIQYF
j_gene: TRBJ2-1; v_gene: TRBV12-3/TRBV12-4; d_gene: TRBD2; abundance: NA; CDR3nt: TGTGCCAGCAGTTCCACCATAGCGGGACTCAATGAGCAGTTCTTC; CDR3aa: CASSSTIAGLNEQFF
j_gene: TRBJ2-1; v_gene: TRBV24-1; d_gene: NA; abundance: NA; CDR3nt: TGTGCCACCCGGGGGGCGGGAGATTCCTACAATGAGCAGTTCTTC; CDR3aa: CATRGAGDSYNEQFF
j_gene: TRBJ1-5; v_gene: TRBV7-2; d_gene: NA; abundance: NA; CDR3nt: TGTGCCAGCAGCTTATCTCCAGGGGGCAATCAGCCCCAGCATTTT; CDR3aa: CASSLSPGGNQPQHF
j_gene: TRBJ2-7; v_gene: TRBV3-1; d_gene: NA; abundance: few; CDR3nt: TGTGCCAGCAGCCAAGATCGGGGGTTCCTCTCCTACGAGCAGTACTTC; CDR3aa: CASSQDRGFLSYEQYF
j_gene: TRBJ1-2; v_gene: TRBV28; d_gene: NA; abundance: NA; CDR3nt: TGTGCCAGCAGTTTGGGGCCCCTTTATGGCTACACCTTC; CDR3aa: CASSLGPLYGYTF
j_gene: TRBJ2-4; v_gene: TRBV3-1; d_gene: NA; abundance: NA; CDR3nt: TGTGCCAGCAGCCACGGACAGAAAAACATTCAGTACTTC; CDR3aa: CASSHGQKNIQYF
j_gene: TRBJ2-1; v_gene: TRBV20-1; d_gene: NA; abundance: NA; CDR3nt: TGCAGTGCTAGAGTGCCGGCCGTGAATGAGCAGTTCTTC; CDR3aa: CSARVPAVNEQFF
j_gene: TRBJ1-2; v_gene: TRBV29-1; d_gene: TRBD1; abundance: NA; CDR3nt: TGCAGCGTTGTGGGACAGGGGGATGGCTACACCTTC; CDR3aa: CSVVGQGDGYTF
j_gene: TRBJ2-7; v_gene: TRBV6-2/TRBV6-3; d_gene: TRBD1; abundance: NA; CDR3nt: TGTGCCAGCAGTTCGTTTCCGTCGGGACAGCTCTACGAGCAGTACTTC; CDR3aa: CASSSFPSGQLYEQYF
j_gene: TRBJ2-2; v_gene: TRBV3-1; d_gene: TRBD2; abundance: few; CDR3nt: TGTGCCAGCAGCATAGCGGGGGCGGCCGGGGAGCTGTTTTTT; CDR3aa: CASSIAGAAGELFF
j_gene: TRBJ2-1; v_gene: TRBV12-3/TRBV12-4; d_gene: NA; abundance: NA; CDR3nt: TGTGCCAGCACCGGGGAGAGGTTCAATGAGCAGTTCTTC; CDR3aa: CASTGERFNEQFF
j_gene: TRBJ2-7; v_gene: TRBV18; d_gene: TRBD2; abundance: few; CDR3nt: TGTGCCAGCTCACCCAACACCTTTAGCGGGAGGGCCTACGAGCAGTACTTC; CDR3aa: CASSPNTFSGRAYEQYF
j_gene: TRBJ2-7; v_gene: TRBV11-2; d_gene: NA; abundance: NA; CDR3nt: TGTGCCAGCAGCTTAGATCTGACCGGGGACAATGAGCAGTACTTC; CDR3aa: CASSLDLTGDNEQYF
j_gene: TRBJ2-7; v_gene: TRBV18; d_gene: NA; abundance: few; CDR3nt: TGTGCCAGCTCACCACCTGAAGGCGGCGAGCAGTACTTC; CDR3aa: CASSPPEGGEQYF
j_gene: TRBJ2-7; v_gene: TRBV12-3/TRBV12-4; d_gene: TRBD1; abundance: NA; CDR3nt: TGTGCCAGCAGCTCCGGGACAGGGATTTTCGGCTACGAGCAGTACTTC; CDR3aa: CASSSGTGIFGYEQYF
j_gene: TRBJ2-5; v_gene: TRBV3-1; d_gene: NA; abundance: NA; CDR3nt: TGTGCCAGCAGCCCGAGGAGGGCCGTGGAGACCCAGTACTTC; CDR3aa: CASSPRRAVETQYF
j_gene: TRBJ2-3; v_gene: TRBV7-3; d_gene: NA; abundance: NA; CDR3nt: TGTGCCAGCAGCCCCACACATGGAGATACGCAGTATTTT; CDR3aa: CASSPTHGDTQYF
j_gene: TRBJ1-6; v_gene: TRBV6-8; d_gene: TRBD1; abundance: few; CDR3nt: TGTGCCAGCAGTACCGGACAGGGGGCTACCTCCTATAATTCACCCCTCCACTTT; CDR3aa: CASSTGQGATSYNSPLHF
j_gene: TRBJ2-7; v_gene: TRBV6-6; d_gene: NA; abundance: many; CDR3nt: TGTGCCAGCAGACAAAAGGAGGGCTCCTACGAGCAGTACTTC; CDR3aa: CASRQKEGSYEQYF
j_gene: TRBJ2-3; v_gene: TRBV4-3; d_gene: TRBD2; abundance: few; CDR3nt: TGCGCCAGCAGCCATGGAGCTAGCGGGAGCGGGGCAGATACGCAGTATTTT; CDR3aa: CASSHGASGSGADTQYF
j_gene: TRBJ2-7; v_gene: TRBV11-2; d_gene: NA; abundance: NA; CDR3nt: TGTGCCAGCAGCTTAGATAATCACGGCTCCTACGAGCAGTACTTC; CDR3aa: CASSLDNHGSYEQYF
j_gene: TRBJ2-7; v_gene: TRBV7-2; d_gene: TRBD2; abundance: NA; CDR3nt: TGTGTCAGCAGCTACAGCGGGGGGGGCTCCTACGAGCAGTACTTC; CDR3aa: CVSSYSGGGSYEQYF